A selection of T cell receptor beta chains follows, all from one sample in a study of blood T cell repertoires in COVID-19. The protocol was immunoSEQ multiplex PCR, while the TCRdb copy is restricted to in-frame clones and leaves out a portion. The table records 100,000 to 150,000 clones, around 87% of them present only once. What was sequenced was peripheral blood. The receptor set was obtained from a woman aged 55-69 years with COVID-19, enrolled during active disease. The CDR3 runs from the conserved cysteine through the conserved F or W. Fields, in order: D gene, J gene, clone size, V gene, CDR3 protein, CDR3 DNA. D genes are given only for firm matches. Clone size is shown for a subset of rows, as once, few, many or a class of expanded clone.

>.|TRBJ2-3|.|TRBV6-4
CASSKSRRSTDTQYF
TGTGCCAGCAGTAAATCGAGGAGGAGCACAGATACGCAGTATTTT
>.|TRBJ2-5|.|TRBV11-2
CASSPTTGLEETQYF
TGTGCCAGCAGCCCGACAACAGGTTTAGAAGAGACCCAGTACTTC
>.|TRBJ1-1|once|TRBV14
CASSQKFGAGAAEVDTEAFF
TGTGCCAGCAGCCAAAAATTTGGGGCGGGGGCCGCCGAGGTCGACACTGAAGCTTTCTTT
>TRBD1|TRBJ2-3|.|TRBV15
CATSRERRQGAGDTQYF
TGTGCCACCAGCAGAGAGCGTCGACAGGGAGCAGGAGATACGCAGTATTTT
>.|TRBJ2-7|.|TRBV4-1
CASSQESAGGYEQYF
TGCGCCAGCAGCCAAGAGTCAGCAGGGGGGTACGAGCAGTACTTC
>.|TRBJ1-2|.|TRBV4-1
CASSQATSNYGYTF
TGCGCCAGCAGCCAGGCAACATCCAACTATGGCTACACCTTC
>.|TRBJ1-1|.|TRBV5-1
CASSLASGANTEAFF
TGCGCCAGCAGCTTGGCCTCTGGGGCGAACACTGAAGCTTTCTTT
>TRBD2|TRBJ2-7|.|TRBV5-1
CASSLTPGTSGGYEQYF
TGCGCCAGCAGCTTGACTCCCGGGACTAGCGGGGGCTACGAGCAGTACTTC
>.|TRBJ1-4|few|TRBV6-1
CASSEASSGGRLFF
TGTGCCAGCAGTGAAGCAAGTTCAGGAGGGAGACTGTTTTTT
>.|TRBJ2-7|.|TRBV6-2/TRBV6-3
CASSYSLRGYEQYF
TGTGCCAGCAGTTACTCGCTCCGGGGCTACGAGCAGTACTTC
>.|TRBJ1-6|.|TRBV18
CASSPVPGSPGSPLHF
TGTGCCAGCTCACCGGTTCCCGGTTCTCCGGGTTCACCCCTCCACTTT
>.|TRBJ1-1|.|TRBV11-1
CASSLRFNTEAFF
TGTGCCAGCAGCTTACGGTTTAACACTGAAGCTTTCTTT
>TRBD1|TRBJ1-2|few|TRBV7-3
CASSPGQGAYGYTF
TGTGCCAGCAGCCCCGGACAGGGAGCCTATGGCTACACCTTC
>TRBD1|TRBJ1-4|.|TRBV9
CASSEAGTGNEKLFF
TGTGCCAGCAGCGAGGCCGGGACAGGCAATGAAAAACTGTTTTTT
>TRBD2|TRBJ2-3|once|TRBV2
CASKRGVSTDTQYF
TGTGCCAGCAAGCGGGGGGTGAGCACAGATACGCAGTATTTT
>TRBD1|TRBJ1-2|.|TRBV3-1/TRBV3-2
CASSQGPPGQVIYYGYTF
TGTGCCAGCAGCCAAGGACCCCCGGGACAGGTGATATACTATGGCTACACCTTC
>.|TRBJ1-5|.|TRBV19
CASSMQGSNQPQHF
TGTGCCAGTAGTATGCAGGGGAGCAATCAGCCCCAGCATTTT
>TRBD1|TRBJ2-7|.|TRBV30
CAWNTQGIYEQYF
TGTGCCTGGAATACACAGGGGATCTACGAGCAGTACTTC
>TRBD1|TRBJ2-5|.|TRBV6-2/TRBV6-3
CASSPDRTVGETQYF
TGTGCCAGCAGCCCGGACAGGACAGTTGGAGAGACCCAGTACTTC
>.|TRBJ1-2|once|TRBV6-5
CASRPSGDPNYGYTF
TGTGCCAGCAGGCCCTCAGGGGACCCTAACTATGGCTACACCTTC
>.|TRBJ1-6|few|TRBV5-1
CASSSQGENSPLHF
TGCGCCAGCAGCTCACAGGGTGAGAATTCACCCCTCCACTTT
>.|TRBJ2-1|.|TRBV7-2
CASRFGGGTDNEQFF
TGTGCCAGCAGGTTTGGTGGGGGGACCGACAATGAGCAGTTCTTC
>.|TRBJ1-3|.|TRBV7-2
CASSLASGNTIYF
TGTGCCAGCAGCTTAGCGAGTGGAAACACCATATATTTT
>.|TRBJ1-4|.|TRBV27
CASSLLGGYEKLFF
TGTGCCAGCAGTTTACTGGGGGGTTATGAAAAACTGTTTTTT
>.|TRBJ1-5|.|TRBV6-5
CASSTPRGPQHF
TGTGCCAGCAGTACCCCCCGGGGGCCCCAGCATTTT
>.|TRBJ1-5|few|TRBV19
CASSPNGYNQPQHF
TGTGCCAGTAGTCCGAACGGTTACAATCAGCCCCAGCATTTT
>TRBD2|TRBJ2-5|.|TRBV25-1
CASGRDRFSQYF
TGTGCCAGCGGGAGGGATAGATTCTCCCAGTACTTC
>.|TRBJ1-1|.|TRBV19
CASSIGGGVTEAFF
TGTGCCAGTAGTATAGGCGGAGGGGTCACTGAAGCTTTCTTT
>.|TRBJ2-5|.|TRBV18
CASSGTAQETQYF
TGTGCCAGCTCAGGGACTGCGCAAGAGACCCAGTACTTC
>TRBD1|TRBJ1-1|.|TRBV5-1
CASSFAFGQGTTEAFF
TGCGCCAGCAGCTTCGCCTTCGGACAGGGGACTACTGAAGCTTTCTTT
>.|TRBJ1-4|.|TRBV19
CASSIYGEGEKLFF
TGTGCCAGTAGTATCTACGGGGAGGGGGAAAAACTGTTTTTT
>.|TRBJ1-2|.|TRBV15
CATSRGREVGYTF
TGTGCCACCAGCAGAGGGAGGGAGGTTGGCTACACCTTC